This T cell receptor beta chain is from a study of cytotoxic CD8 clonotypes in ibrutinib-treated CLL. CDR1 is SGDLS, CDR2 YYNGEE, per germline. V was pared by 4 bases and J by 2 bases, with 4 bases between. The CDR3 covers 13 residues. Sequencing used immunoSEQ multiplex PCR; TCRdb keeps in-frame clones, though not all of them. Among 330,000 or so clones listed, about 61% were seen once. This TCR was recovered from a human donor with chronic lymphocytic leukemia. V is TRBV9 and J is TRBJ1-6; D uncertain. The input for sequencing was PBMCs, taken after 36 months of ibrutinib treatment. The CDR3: CASSPTYNSPLHF. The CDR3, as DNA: TGTGCCAGCAGCCCCACCTATAATTCACCCCTCCACTTT.